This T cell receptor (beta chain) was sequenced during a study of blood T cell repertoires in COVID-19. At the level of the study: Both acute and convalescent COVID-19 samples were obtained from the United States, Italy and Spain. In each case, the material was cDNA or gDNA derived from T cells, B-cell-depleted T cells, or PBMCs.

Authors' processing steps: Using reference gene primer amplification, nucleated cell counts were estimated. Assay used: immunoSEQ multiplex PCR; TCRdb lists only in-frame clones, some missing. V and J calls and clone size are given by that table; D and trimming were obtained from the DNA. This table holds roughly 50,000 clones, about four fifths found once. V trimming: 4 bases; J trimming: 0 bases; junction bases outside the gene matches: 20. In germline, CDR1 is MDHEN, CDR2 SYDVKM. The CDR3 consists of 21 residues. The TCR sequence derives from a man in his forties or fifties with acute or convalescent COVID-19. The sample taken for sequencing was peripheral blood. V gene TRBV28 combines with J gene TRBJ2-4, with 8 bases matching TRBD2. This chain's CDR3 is CASSSPGGGTPRSLAKNIQYF. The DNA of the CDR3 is TGTGCCAGCAGTTCTCCCGGGGGGGGGACCCCAAGGTCGCTAGCCAAAAACATTCAGTACTTC.